This T cell receptor (beta chain) appears in the sequencing data of a study of cytomegalovirus exposure and HLA in healthy donors. Broader study findings: According to a later analysis, most TCR beta chains associated with CMV appeared HLA-restricted. Sequencing likely caused a cluster of highly shared sequence variants.

In the case of this clone: The antigen is unknown.

PCR used 60 Vbeta primers and 13 Jbeta primers. The table came from immunoSEQ multiplex PCR; TCRdb's copy has only in-frame clones and leaves some out. The repertoire shows roughly 71,000 clones; the top ten hold approximately 4.5%. Participants comprised healthy donors of bone marrow. The V segment lost 3 bases and the J segment 10 bases; nucleotides outside the gene matches: 11. Germline V gives CDR1 SNHLY, CDR2 FYNNEI. The CDR3 is 15 residues long. The sequence derives from a woman in her forties in good health and CMV-seropositive. Sequencing was done on a sample of PBMCs. The gene calls are TRBV2 and TRBJ1-4; TRBD1 matches at 7 bases. The CDR3 sequence is CASSDTTGIIGKLFF. The CDR3 bases are TGTGCCAGCAGTGATACGACAGGGATTATCGGAAAACTGTTTTTT.